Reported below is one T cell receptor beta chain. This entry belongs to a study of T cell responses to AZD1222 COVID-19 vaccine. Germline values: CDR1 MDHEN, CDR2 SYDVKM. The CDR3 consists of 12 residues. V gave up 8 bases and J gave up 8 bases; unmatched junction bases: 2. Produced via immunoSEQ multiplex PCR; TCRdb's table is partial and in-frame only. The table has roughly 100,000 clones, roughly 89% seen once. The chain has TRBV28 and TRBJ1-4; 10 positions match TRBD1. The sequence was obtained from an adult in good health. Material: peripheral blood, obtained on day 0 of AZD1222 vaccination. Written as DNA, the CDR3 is TGTGCCAGCGGGACAGGGGTCGAAAAACTGTTTTTT. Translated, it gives CASGTGVEKLFF.